The following is a T cell receptor beta chain sequence with its context. Its antigen is not known. The record originates from a study of cytomegalovirus exposure and HLA in healthy donors. Study outcomes and limitations: A later look showed TCR association rates differing by HLA locus, highest for DRB1 and lowest for HLA-C. Despite most TCR sequences being rare, some public TCRs occurred in many donors. When the data were analyzed later, several of the most significant clusters appeared to be linked to common viral pathogens.

Germline CDR1 is ENHRY and CDR2 is SYGVKD. CDR3 length equals 15 residues. V was clipped by 0 bases and J by 2 bases, with 11 bases between them. The PCR ran on 60 Vbeta and 13 Jbeta primers. Authors' analysis steps: The count from a later analysis was about 80 million unique TCR beta chains, 9.5 million to 11 million of them shared. Sequenced by immunoSEQ multiplex PCR; TCRdb stores in-frame clones only, minus some. The V and J calls and the clone size are those of that table, but D and trimming were determined from the DNA. The sample has some 150,000 clones, about 76% seen once; the top ten hold about 1.4%.

This receptor was obtained from a woman between 40 and 55 years old in good health and CMV-seronegative. The chain employs TRBV10-3 and TRBJ2-7, with D perhaps TRBD1 (5 bases). Sequences were obtained from PBMCs. The CDR3 loop is CAISESIQGTYEQYF. The CDR3 DNA sequence: TGTGCCATCAGTGAGTCGATTCAGGGTACCTACGAGCAGTACTTC.